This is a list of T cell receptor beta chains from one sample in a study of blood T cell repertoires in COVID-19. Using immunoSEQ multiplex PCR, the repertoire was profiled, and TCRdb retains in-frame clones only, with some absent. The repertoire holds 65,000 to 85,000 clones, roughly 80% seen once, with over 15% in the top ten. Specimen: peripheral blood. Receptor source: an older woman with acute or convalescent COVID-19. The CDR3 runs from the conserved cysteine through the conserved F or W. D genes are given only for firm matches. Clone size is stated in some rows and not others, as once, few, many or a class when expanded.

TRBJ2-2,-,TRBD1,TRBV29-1,TGCAGCGCCCACAGGGGGACCGGGGAGCTGTTTTTT,CSAHRGTGELFF
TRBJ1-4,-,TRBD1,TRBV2,TGTGCCAGCCGAGGGGGCGGTAATGAAAAACTGTTTTTT,CASRGGGNEKLFF
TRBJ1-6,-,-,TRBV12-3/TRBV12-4,TGTGCCAGCAGTTCAACAGGGAATTCACCCCTCCACTTT,CASSSTGNSPLHF
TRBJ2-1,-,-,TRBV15,TGTGCCACCAGCGGTAAGACAGTATCCTACAATGAGCAGTTCTTC,CATSGKTVSYNEQFF
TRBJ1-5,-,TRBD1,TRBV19,TGTGCCAGTAGCCCCCTCGAAGGGGCAGGGGGCGTTAGGGGCAATCAGCCCCAGCATTTT,CASSPLEGAGGVRGNQPQHF
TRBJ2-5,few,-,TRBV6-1,TGTGCCAGCAGTGAAGCGGGGGGGCCCCCACAAGAGACCCAGTACTTC,CASSEAGGPPQETQYF
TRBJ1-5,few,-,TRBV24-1,TGTGCCACCAGTGATTTTGACCCAACAGGGTACGGGCGGCAAGGTCAGCCCCAGCATTTT,CATSDFDPTGYGRQGQPQHF
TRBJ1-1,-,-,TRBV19,TGTGCCAGAGTACCTCGGGAAGAGGCTACTGAAGCTTTCTTT,CARVPREEATEAFF
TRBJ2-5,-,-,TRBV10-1,TGCGCCAGCAGCCCGGACACGCGAGAGACCCAGTACTTC,CASSPDTRETQYF
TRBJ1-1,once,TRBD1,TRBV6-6,TGTGCCAGCAAAAGGGACAGGGGGAACACTGAAGCTTTCTTT,CASKRDRGNTEAFF
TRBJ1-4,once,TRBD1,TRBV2,TGTGCCAGCATTCAGGGGGCAACTAATGAAAAACTGTTTTTT,CASIQGATNEKLFF
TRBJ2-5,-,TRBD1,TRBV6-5,TGTGCCAGCAGTTACGGACAGGGGGCAGAGACCCAGTACTTC,CASSYGQGAETQYF
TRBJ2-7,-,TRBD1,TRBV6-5,TGTGCCAGCACCTCCCAGGGGGCTCCTTACGAGCAGTACTTC,CASTSQGAPYEQYF
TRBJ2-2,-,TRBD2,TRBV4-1,TGCGCCAGCAGCCCTGCCGGCGCGGGGGGCACCGGGGAGCTGTTTTTT,CASSPAGAGGTGELFF
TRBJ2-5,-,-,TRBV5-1,TGCGCCAGCAGCTTGCGTGAAGAGACCCAGTACTTC,CASSLREETQYF
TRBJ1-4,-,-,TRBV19,TGTGCCAGTAGTTTAGCAGCGGCCCTGGATGAAAAACTGTTTTTT,CASSLAAALDEKLFF
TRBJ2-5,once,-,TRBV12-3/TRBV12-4,TGTGCCAGCAGTCCACAGGGTTCCGAGACCCAGTACTTC,CASSPQGSETQYF
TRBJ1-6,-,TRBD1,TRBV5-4,TGTGCCAGCAGCCGGGCACAGGGGGAAAGTTCACCCCTCCACTTT,CASSRAQGESSPLHF
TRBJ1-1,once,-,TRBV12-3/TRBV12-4,TGTGCCAGCAGTTTTGTGGGGGCGGGTGAAGCTTTCTTT,CASSFVGAGEAFF
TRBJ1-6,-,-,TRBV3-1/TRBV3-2,TGTGCCAGCAGCCAAGTTGATAGCTCCTATAATTCACCCCTCCACTTT,CASSQVDSSYNSPLHF
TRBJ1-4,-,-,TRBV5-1,TGCGCCAGCAGCTTGCTATCAACTAATGAAAAACTGTTTTTT,CASSLLSTNEKLFF
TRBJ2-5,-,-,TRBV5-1,TGCGCCAGCAGCTTGGATGGCAGGGAAGAGACCCAGTACTTC,CASSLDGREETQYF
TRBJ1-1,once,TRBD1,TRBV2,TGTGCCAGCAGTGCGGGACAGTTGAACACTGAAGCTTTCTTT,CASSAGQLNTEAFF
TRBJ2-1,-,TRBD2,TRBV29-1,TGCAGCGCGGGACTAGCGGGCTCCGTTAACAATGAGCAGTTCTTC,CSAGLAGSVNNEQFF
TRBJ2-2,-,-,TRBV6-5,TGTGCCAGCACCAATACCGGGAGCTTCACCGGGGAGCTGTTTTTT,CASTNTGSFTGELFF
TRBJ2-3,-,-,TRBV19,TGTGCCAGTAGTATTCCTTCGGGGTTGACAGATACGCAGTATTTT,CASSIPSGLTDTQYF
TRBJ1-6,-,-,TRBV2,TGTGCCAGCAAAGTGGAGGGGAGCTATAATTCACCCCTCCACTTT,CASKVEGSYNSPLHF
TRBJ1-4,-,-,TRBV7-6,TGTGCCAGCAGCCCCCGGGGGGCGACAACTAATGAAAAACTGTTTTTT,CASSPRGATTNEKLFF
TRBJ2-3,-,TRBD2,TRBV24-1,TGTGCCACCAGCGGACTAGCGGGGTTAGGACCCATCACTACTACCTTCACAGATACGCAGTATTTT,CATSGLAGLGPITTTFTDTQYF
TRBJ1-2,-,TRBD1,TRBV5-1,TGCGCCAGCAGCGTGACACAGGGGGCGCAAGGCTACACCTTC,CASSVTQGAQGYTF
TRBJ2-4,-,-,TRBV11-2,TGTGCCAGCAGCCAAGGGGGACGCTTCTCGTACTTC,CASSQGGRFSYF
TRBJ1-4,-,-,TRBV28,TGTGCCAGCTTAAGTGGACACCCAACTAATGAAAAACTGTTTTTT,CASLSGHPTNEKLFF
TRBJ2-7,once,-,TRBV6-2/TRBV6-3,TGTGCCAGCAGTTACCGGGGAATTGAGCAGTACTTC,CASSYRGIEQYF
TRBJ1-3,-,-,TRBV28,TGTGCCAGCAGTTTTGTCTCGGACAGTTCCTACTCTGGAAACACCATATATTTT,CASSFVSDSSYSGNTIYF
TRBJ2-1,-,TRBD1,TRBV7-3,TGTGCCAGCAGCTCCGAGAGGGGGCGCTGGAATGAGCAGTTCTTC,CASSSERGRWNEQFF
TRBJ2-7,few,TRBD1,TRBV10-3,TGTGCCATCAGTGACCTAACCGGGACAGGGGCGTACGAGCAGTACTTC,CAISDLTGTGAYEQYF
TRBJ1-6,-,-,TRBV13,TGTGCCAGCAGCAACAGGTCAGGGGATCCCTATAATTCACCCCTCCACTTT,CASSNRSGDPYNSPLHF
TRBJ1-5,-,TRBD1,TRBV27,TGTGCCAGCAGCCCCCAGGGGGGCCAGCCCCAGCATTTT,CASSPQGGQPQHF
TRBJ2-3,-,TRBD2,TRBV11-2,TGTGCCAGCAGCTTAAATAGCGGGGCCACAGATACGCAGTATTTT,CASSLNSGATDTQYF
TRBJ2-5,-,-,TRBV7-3,TGTGCCAGCAGCTTAACTTACGGGGATAACCAAGAGACCCAGTACTTC,CASSLTYGDNQETQYF
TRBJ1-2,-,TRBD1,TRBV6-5,TGTGCCAGCAGCCCGACAGGGGGTTATGGCTACACCTTC,CASSPTGGYGYTF
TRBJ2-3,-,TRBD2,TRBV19,TGTGCCAGTAGCCCTAACAACGGGGGGATAGATACGCAGTATTTT,CASSPNNGGIDTQYF
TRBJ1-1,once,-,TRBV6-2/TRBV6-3,TGTGCCAGCAGTTACACTGGGGACTCGGGAGCTTTCTTT,CASSYTGDSGAFF
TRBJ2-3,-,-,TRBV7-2,TGTGCCAGCGGGGCTAGGACCTCCCATACGCAGTATTTT,CASGARTSHTQYF
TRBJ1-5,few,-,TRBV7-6,TGTGCCAGCAGCTTAGGCACTTATAGCAATCAGCCCCAGCATTTT,CASSLGTYSNQPQHF